Shown below are 11 T cell receptor beta chains from a single sample sequenced in a study of beta chain features in type 1 diabetes. What was sequenced were expressed TCRB transcripts, since all of the isolated RNA had been reverse transcribed. Measured with immunoSEQ multiplex PCR; TCRdb has only the in-frame clones, and not every one. This sample has about 470,000 clones, with about 30% found just once. Sequences were obtained from naive CD4+ T cells from blood. These receptors were obtained from a man between 18 and 35 years old in good health.

This rearrangement joins TRBV2 to TRBJ2-1, with D perhaps matching TRBD2 (5 bases). The CDR3 extends over 13 amino acids. The V gene's germline CDR1 is SNHLY and CDR2 FYNNEI. Trimming stripped 5 bases from V and 7 bases from J, with 12 bases between. The CDR3 reads CASSQDSNNEQFF. The CDR3, as DNA: TGTGCCAGCAGTCAGGACTCAAATAATGAGCAGTTCTTC.

V usage is TRBV6-6 and J usage is TRBJ1-5; D is undetermined. Trimming pared 6 bases from V and 2 bases from J, leaving 11 bases between. Germline-derived CDR1 and CDR2 are MNHNY and SVGAGI (reference sequence). The length of the CDR3 is 14 residues. This CDR3 is CASRDRAGNQPQHF. The CDR3 nucleotides read TGTGCCAGCAGGGATAGGGCCGGCAATCAGCCCCAGCATTTT.

This clone has only a few counts. This chain uses TRBV29-1 with TRBJ2-1; 9 bases agree with TRBD2. The CDR3 loop spans 13 amino acids. V shed 3 bases, J shed 9 bases, and the junction held 6 bases outside the gene matches. Per the germline V gene, CDR1 is SQVTM and CDR2 is ANQGSEA. The CDR3 here is CSVERLAVREQFF. The CDR3 bases are TGCAGCGTTGAGCGACTAGCGGTTCGTGAGCAGTTCTTC.

This clone was counted a few times. J is TRBJ2-1 and V is TRBV5-1; D remains ambiguous. Germline V gene data show CDR1 as SGHRS and CDR2 as YFSETQ. The CDR3 is 13 amino acids. V lost 4 bases and J lost 4, with 9 bases in between. The CDR3, as DNA: TGCGCCAGCAGCCACGACCATTACAATGAGCAGTTCTTC. It yields the protein CASSHDHYNEQFF.

This clone turned up a few times. The genes are TRBV6-5 and TRBJ2-5; no reliable D call. The CDR3 consists of 14 residues. In germline, CDR1 is MNHEY, CDR2 SVGAGI. The V and J ends lost 6 bases and 1 base respectively, with 12 bases between them. CDR3 nucleotide sequence: TGTGCCAGCAGCCCGACTTGGGCCCAAGAGACCCAGTACTTC. Protein product: CASSPTWAQETQYF.

The chain joins TRBV30 to TRBJ1-5, with TRBD1 matching 10 bases. The germline CDR1 and CDR2 sequences are GTSNPN and SVGIG (reference sequence). V lost 3 bases and J lost 4; bases outside the gene matches: 3. This CDR3 has 14 residues. CDR3 sequence reads: CAWSTGQGNQPQHF. The CDR3 DNA sequence: TGTGCCTGGAGCACGGGACAGGGGAATCAGCCCCAGCATTTT.

V is TRBV29-1 and J is TRBJ1-5; D gene unclear. This CDR3 region has 14 residues. V was clipped by 5 bases and J by 3 bases, with 14 bases between them. The V gene's germline CDR1 is SQVTM and CDR2 ANQGSEA. CDR3 amino acids: CSVLGPGSNQPQHF. CDR3 sequence (DNA): TGCAGCGTTTTAGGGCCGGGATCCAATCAGCCCCAGCATTTT.

This clone has only a few counts. V usage is TRBV30 and J usage is TRBJ1-1; TRBD1 might be the D (5 bases). V lost 5 bases and J lost 1, with 11 bases in between. CDR1 is GTSNPN, CDR2 SVGIG, per germline (reference sequence). The CDR3 covers 13 residues. For the CDR3, the DNA is TGTGCCTGGGGACTTGGACAGAACACTGAAGCTTTCTTT. Encoded protein: CAWGLGQNTEAFF.

The rearrangement links TRBV9 to TRBJ2-1; no firm D call. The germline V gene encodes CDR1 SGDLS and CDR2 YYNGEE. The CDR3 length is 14 residues. V gave up 4 bases and J gave up 7 bases, with 15 bases separating them. This CDR3 reads CASSSPSGWNEQFF. In DNA, the CDR3 is TGTGCCAGCAGCAGCCCCTCTGGGTGGAATGAGCAGTTCTTC.

This clone was seen a handful of times. The rearrangement links TRBV11-2 to TRBJ2-7; D unresolved. With 5 bases removed from V and 6 bases from J, the gap between germline ends came to 11 bases. The CDR3 contains 12 residues. CDR1 and CDR2 (germline): SGHAT, FQNNGV. The CDR3 protein is CASSEALAEQYF. Here the CDR3 DNA reads TGTGCCAGCAGCGAGGCCCTCGCCGAGCAGTACTTC.

This clone has more than one count but fewer than ten. The chain recombines TRBV18 with TRBJ2-2; D not certain. This CDR3 has 13 amino acids. V lost 2 bases to trimming and J lost 7 bases, with 8 bases between them. Germline values: CDR1 KGHSH, CDR2 LQKENI. CDR3 DNA sequence: TGTGCCAGCTCACCAATACAGAACGGGGAGCTGTTTTTT. Translated: CASSPIQNGELFF. Filled out from reference TRBV18 and TRBJ2-2, the complete variable domain reads NAGVMQNPRHLVRRRGQEARLRCSPMKGHSHVYWYRQLPEEGLKFMVYLQKENIIDESGMPKERFSAEFPKEGPSILRIQQVVRGDSAAYFCASSPIQNGELFFGEGSRLTVL.